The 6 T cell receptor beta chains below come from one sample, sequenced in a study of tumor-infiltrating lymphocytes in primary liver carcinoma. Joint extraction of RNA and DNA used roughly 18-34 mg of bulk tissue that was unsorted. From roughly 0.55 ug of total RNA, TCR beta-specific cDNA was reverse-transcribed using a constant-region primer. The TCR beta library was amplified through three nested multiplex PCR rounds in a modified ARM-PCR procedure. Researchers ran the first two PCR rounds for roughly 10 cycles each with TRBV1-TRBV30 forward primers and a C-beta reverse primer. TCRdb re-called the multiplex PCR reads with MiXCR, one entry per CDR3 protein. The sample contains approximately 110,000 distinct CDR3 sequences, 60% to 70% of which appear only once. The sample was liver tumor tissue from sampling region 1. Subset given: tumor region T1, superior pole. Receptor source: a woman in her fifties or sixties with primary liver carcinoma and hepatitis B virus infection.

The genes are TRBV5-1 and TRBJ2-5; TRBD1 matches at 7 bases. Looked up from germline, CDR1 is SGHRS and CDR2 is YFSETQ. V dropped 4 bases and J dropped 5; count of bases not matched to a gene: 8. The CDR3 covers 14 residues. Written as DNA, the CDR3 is TGCGCCAGCAGCCTCGACAGGGTTGGGGAGACCCAGTACTTC. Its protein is CASSLDRVGETQYF.

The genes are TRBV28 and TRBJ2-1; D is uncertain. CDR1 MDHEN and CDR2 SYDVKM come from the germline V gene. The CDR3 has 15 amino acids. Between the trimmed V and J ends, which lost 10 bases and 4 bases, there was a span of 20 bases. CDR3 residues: CAIIGQLGIYNEQFF. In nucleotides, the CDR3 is TGTGCCATCATTGGGCAACTTGGGATATACAATGAGCAGTTCTTC. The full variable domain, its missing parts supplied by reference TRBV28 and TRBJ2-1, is DVKVTQSSRYLVKRTGEKVFLECVQDMDHENMFWYRQDPGLGLRLIYFSYDVKMKEKGDIPEGYSVSREKKERFSLILESASTNQTSMYLCAIIGQLGIYNEQFFGPGTRLTVL.

The CDR3: CASMHRSSGTRELFF. CDR3 coding DNA: TGTGCCAGCATGCACAGGTCTAGCGGAACCAGGGAGCTGTTTTTT. The chain employs TRBV11-2 and TRBJ2-2, with TRBD2 matching over 7 bases. The CDR3 consists of 15 residues. The germline CDR1 and CDR2 sequences are SGHAT and FQNNGV. V shed 7 bases and J 9 bases; nucleotides not matched to a gene: 14. Complete variable domain (other parts from reference TRBV11-2 and TRBJ2-2): EAGVAQSPRYKIIEKRQSVAFWCNPISGHATLYWYQQILGQGPKLLIQFQNNGVVDDSQLPKDRFSAERLKGVDSTLKIQPAKLEDSAVYLCASMHRSSGTRELFFGEGSRLTVL.

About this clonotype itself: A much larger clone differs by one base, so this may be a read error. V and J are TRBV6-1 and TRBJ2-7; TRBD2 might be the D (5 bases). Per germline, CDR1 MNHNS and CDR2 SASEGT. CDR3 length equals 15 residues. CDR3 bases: TGTGCCAGCAGGGATGGACCCTTGGACTCCCACGAGCAGTACTTC. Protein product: CASRDGPLDSHEQYF.

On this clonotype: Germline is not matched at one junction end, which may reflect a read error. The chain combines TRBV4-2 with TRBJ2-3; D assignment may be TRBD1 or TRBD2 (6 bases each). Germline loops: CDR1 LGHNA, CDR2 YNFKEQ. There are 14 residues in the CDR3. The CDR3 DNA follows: TGTGTCAGCAGTGGGGTCGGGGGCGTGGATACGCAGTATTTT. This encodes CVSSGVGGVDTQYF.

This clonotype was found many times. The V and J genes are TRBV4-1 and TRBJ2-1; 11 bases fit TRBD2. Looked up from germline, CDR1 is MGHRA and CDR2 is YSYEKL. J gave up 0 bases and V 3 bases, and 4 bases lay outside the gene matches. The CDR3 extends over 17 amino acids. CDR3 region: CASSHRLAGSSYNEQFF. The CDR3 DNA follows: TGCGCCAGCAGCCATAGACTAGCGGGGAGCTCCTACAATGAGCAGTTCTTC.